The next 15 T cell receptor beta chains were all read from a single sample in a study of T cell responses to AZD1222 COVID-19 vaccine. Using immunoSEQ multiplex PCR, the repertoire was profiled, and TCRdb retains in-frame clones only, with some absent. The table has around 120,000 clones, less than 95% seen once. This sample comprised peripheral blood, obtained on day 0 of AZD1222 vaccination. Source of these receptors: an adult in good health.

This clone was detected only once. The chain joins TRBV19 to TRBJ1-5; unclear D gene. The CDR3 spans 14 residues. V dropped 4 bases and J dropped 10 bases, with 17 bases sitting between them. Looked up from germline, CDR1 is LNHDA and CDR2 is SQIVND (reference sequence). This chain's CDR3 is CASSTTDWLEPQHF. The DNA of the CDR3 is TGTGCCAGTAGTACGACGGACTGGCTGGAACCCCAGCATTTT.

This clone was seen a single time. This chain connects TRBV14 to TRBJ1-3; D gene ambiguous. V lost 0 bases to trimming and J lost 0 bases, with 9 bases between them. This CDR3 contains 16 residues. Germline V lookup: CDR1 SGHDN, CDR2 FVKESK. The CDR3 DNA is TGTGCCAGCAGCCAAGATCGGAAGGCCTCTGGAAACACCATATATTTT. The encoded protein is CASSQDRKASGNTIYF.

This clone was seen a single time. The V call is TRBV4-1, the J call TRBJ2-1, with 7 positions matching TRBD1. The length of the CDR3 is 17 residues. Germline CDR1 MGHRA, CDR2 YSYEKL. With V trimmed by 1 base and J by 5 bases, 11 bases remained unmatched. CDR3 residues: CASSQGEYRGSDNEQFF. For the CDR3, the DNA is TGCGCCAGCAGCCAAGGGGAATACAGGGGATCTGACAATGAGCAGTTCTTC.

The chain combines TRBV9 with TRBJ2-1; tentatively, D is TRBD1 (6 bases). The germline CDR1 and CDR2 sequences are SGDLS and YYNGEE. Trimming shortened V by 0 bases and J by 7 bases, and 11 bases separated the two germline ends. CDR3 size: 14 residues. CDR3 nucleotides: TGTGCCAGCAGCGTAGCTCTGGGGGCGAATGAGCAGTTCTTC. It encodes CASSVALGANEQFF. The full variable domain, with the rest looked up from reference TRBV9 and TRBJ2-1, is DSGVTQTPKHLITATGQRVTLRCSPRSGDLSVYWYQQSLDQGLQFLIQYYNGEERAKGNILERFSAQQFPDLHSELNLSSLELGDSALYFCASSVALGANEQFFGPGTRLTVL.

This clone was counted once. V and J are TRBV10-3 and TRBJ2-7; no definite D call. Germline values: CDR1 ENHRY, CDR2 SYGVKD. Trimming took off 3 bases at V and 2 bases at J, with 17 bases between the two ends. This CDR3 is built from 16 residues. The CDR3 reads CAISDRERTETYEQYF. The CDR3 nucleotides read TGTGCCATCAGTGACCGAGAGAGGACGGAAACCTACGAGCAGTACTTC.

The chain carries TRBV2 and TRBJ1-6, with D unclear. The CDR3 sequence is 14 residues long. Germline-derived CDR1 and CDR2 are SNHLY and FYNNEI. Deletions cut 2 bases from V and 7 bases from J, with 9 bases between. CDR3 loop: CASSEMSENSPLHF. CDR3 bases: TGTGCCAGCAGTGAAATGTCAGAAAATTCACCCCTCCACTTT.

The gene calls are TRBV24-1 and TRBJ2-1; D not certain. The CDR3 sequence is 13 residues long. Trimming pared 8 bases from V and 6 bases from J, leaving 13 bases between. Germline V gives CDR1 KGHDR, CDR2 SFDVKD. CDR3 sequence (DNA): TGTGCCACCAAGCAGGCGACGACCAATGAGCAGTTCTTC. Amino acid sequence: CATKQATTNEQFF.

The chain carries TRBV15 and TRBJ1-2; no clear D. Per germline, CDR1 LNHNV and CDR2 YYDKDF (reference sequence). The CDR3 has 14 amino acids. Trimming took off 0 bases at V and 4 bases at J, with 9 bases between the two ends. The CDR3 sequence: CATSRDFEGYGYTF. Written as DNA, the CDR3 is TGTGCCACCAGCAGAGATTTTGAGGGCTATGGCTACACCTTC.

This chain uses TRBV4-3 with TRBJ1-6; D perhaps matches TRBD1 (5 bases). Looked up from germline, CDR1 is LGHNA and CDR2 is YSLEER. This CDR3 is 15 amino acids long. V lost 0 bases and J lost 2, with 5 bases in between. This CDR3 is CASSQETAYNSPLHF. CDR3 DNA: TGCGCCAGCAGCCAAGAGACAGCCTATAATTCACCCCTCCACTTT.

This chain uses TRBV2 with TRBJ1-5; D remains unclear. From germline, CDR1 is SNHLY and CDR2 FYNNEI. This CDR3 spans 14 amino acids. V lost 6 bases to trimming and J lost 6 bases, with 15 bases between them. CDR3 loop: CASSDGPVGQPQHF. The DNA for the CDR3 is TGTGCCAGCAGCGATGGGCCTGTCGGTCAGCCCCAGCATTTT.

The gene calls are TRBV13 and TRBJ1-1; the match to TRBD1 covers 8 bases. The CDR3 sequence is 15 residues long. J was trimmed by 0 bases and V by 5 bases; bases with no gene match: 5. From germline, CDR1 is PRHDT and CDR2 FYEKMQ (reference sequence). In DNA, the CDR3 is TGTGCCAGCAGCAAGACAGGGGTGATGAACACTGAAGCTTTCTTT. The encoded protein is CASSKTGVMNTEAFF.

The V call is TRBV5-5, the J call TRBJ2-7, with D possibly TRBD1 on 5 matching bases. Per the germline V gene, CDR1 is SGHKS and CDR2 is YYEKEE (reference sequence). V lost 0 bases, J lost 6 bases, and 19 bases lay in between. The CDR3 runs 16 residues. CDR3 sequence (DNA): TGTGCCAGCAGCTTGGATATTCAGAACAGGCCTTCCGAGCAGTACTTC. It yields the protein CASSLDIQNRPSEQYF.

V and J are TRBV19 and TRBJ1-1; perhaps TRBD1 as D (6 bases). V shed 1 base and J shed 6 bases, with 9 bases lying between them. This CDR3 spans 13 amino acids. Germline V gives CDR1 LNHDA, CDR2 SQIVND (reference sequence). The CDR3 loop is CASSIVPGAEAFF. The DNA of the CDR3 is TGTGCCAGTAGTATAGTCCCAGGGGCTGAAGCTTTCTTT.

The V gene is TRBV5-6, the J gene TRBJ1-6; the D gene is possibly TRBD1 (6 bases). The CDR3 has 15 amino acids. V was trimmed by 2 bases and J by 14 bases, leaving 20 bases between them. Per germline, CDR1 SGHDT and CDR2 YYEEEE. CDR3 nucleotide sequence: TGTGCCAGCAGCTTCGGAGAACAGGGCTTTATGGCCCTCCACTTT. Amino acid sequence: CASSFGEQGFMALHF.

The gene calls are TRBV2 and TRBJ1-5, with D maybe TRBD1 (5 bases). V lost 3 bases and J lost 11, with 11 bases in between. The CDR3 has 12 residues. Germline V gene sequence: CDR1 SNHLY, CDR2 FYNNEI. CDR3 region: CASSDGAQAQHF. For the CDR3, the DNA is TGTGCCAGCAGTGACGGGGCTCAAGCCCAGCATTTT.